This T cell receptor beta chain came from a study of blood T cell repertoires in COVID-19. TCRdb's table, derived via immunoSEQ multiplex PCR, lists solely in-frame clones and lacks some. Of under 65,000 clones in the sample, around nine tenths were seen once. V lost 2 bases to trimming and J lost 0 bases, with 9 bases between them. The germline gives CDR1 SGDLS, CDR2 YYNGEE. The CDR3 spans 16 residues. The chain links TRBV9 to TRBJ2-6; weak D call: TRBD2 (6 bases). The sequence was obtained from a woman aged 60-75 years with COVID-19, enrolled during active disease. Input material: peripheral blood. This CDR3 reads CASSVADYSGANVLTF. CDR3 bases: TGTGCCAGCAGCGTTGCGGACTACTCTGGGGCCAACGTCCTGACTTTC.